This TCR beta chain was found in a study of CD8+CD57+ T cells in acquired aplastic anemia. At the level of the study: Yields of DNA that came from sorted CD4+ and CD8+ cells averaged roughly 3.3 ug. The average read count for CD4+ cells in healthy donors was some 9.9 million.

Genomic DNA, the template, was used for profiling of the TCR beta VDJ and CDR3. TCRdb ran MiXCR on the reads and lists one entry per CDR3 protein. The table lists around 170,000 distinct CDR3 sequences, about three fifths of them singletons. Trimming cost V 3 bases and J 2 bases, with 10 bases left between them. Germline V gene lookup returns CDR1 ENHRY and CDR2 SYGVKD. The CDR3 extends over 14 amino acids. General study results and limits: Nearly 30 was the count of CD8+ CDR3 sequences that patients shared with controls. Controls did not differ significantly from patients in CD8+ Simpson's diversity.

Comments on this clonotype: Its antigen remains unknown.

The genes are TRBV10-3 and TRBJ2-5, with D perhaps TRBD1 (5 bases). Sequencing used sorted CD4+, CD8+, or CD8+CD57+ T cells (not recorded which) from PBMCs. The clonotype was recovered from a human donor in good health. CDR3 DNA: TGTGCCATCAGTGAAGGCAGGGAACAAGAGACCCAGTACTTC. This encodes CAISEGREQETQYF.